This record looks at one T cell receptor (beta chain) sequence and its context. TCRdb's copy holds only in-frame clones and misses some; the assay was immunoSEQ multiplex PCR. The table lists approximately 70,000 clones, about 90% of them singletons. These data come from a study of T cell changes during pregnancy in multiple sclerosis. The CDR3 runs to 16 residues. Deletions cut 8 bases from V and 5 bases from J, with 23 bases between. Germline V gene lookup returns CDR1 SNHLY and CDR2 FYNNEI. The sample in question was peripheral blood, obtained in the second trimester of pregnancy. This TCR came from a female donor in good health, enrolled as a control in a pregnancy study. This chain connects TRBV2 to TRBJ2-3, with D possibly TRBD2 on 7 matching bases. The CDR3 protein is CASSRDRGARGDTQYF. For the CDR3, the DNA is TGTGCCAGCTCCCGGGACCGGGGGGCGCGGGGAGATACGCAGTATTTT.